These T cell receptor beta chains were read from a single sample in a study of blood T cell repertoires in COVID-19. Sequenced by immunoSEQ multiplex PCR; TCRdb stores in-frame clones only, minus some. Of around 180,000 clones in the sample, approximately 83% were seen once. The sequencing sample was made of peripheral blood. The receptors originated from a man aged 55-75 years with acute or convalescent COVID-19. CDR3s include the opening cysteine and the closing phenylalanine or tryptophan. A D gene is named only where the DNA matches it firmly. The listing skips clone size in some rows; elsewhere it reads once, few, many or a size class.

>once|.|TRBJ1-5|TRBV21-1
CASSNLDRDSNQPQHF
TGTGCCAGCAGCAACTTAGACAGGGACAGCAATCAGCCCCAGCATTTT
>.|.|TRBJ1-3|TRBV9
CASSEYGNTIYF
TGTGCCAGCAGTGAGTACGGAAACACCATATATTTT
>.|.|TRBJ2-2|TRBV27
CASSFLAPNTGELFF
TGTGCCAGCAGTTTTCTAGCGCCGAACACCGGGGAGCTGTTTTTT
>.|.|TRBJ2-7|TRBV7-9
CASSSFFYEQYF
TGTGCCAGCAGCTCTTTCTTCTACGAGCAGTACTTC
>once|.|TRBJ1-3|TRBV7-9
CASSPGGASGNTIYF
TGTGCCAGCAGCCCCGGGGGGGCCTCTGGAAACACCATATATTTT
>.|.|TRBJ1-1|TRBV20-1
CSAQNTEAFF
TGCAGTGCCCAGAACACTGAAGCTTTCTTT
>.|TRBD2|TRBJ2-2|TRBV9
CASSAGTSGTGELFF
TGTGCCAGCAGCGCCGGGACTAGCGGGACCGGGGAGCTGTTTTTT
>.|TRBD1|TRBJ2-1|TRBV28
CASSPGQGWEYNEQFF
TGTGCCAGCAGCCCGGGACAGGGGTGGGAATACAATGAGCAGTTCTTC
>.|TRBD1|TRBJ1-1|TRBV6-6
CASSYTGGWGEAFF
TGTGCCAGCAGTTACACAGGGGGCTGGGGTGAAGCTTTCTTT
>.|TRBD1|TRBJ1-5|TRBV6-1
CASSEASGGTSNQPQHF
TGTGCCAGCAGTGAAGCGTCAGGGGGTACGAGCAATCAGCCCCAGCATTTT
>.|TRBD1|TRBJ1-5|TRBV18
CASSPGTVGQPQHF
TGTGCCAGCTCACCGGGGACAGTGGGTCAGCCCCAGCATTTT
>.|TRBD1|TRBJ1-2|TRBV9
CASSEAETGFGGYTF
TGTGCCAGCAGCGAGGCGGAGACAGGGTTTGGTGGCTACACCTTC
>.|.|TRBJ2-7|TRBV15
CATSRGWERSSYEQYF
TGTGCCACCAGCAGAGGATGGGAGCGGAGCTCCTACGAGCAGTACTTC
>once|TRBD2|TRBJ2-7|TRBV5-5
CASSLVSGSYEQYF
TGTGCCAGCAGCTTGGTTAGCGGGAGCTACGAGCAGTACTTC
>.|TRBD1|TRBJ2-4|TRBV12-3/TRBV12-4
CASSGGQGNIQYF
TGTGCCAGCAGTGGAGGACAGGGGAACATTCAGTACTTC
>.|.|TRBJ1-2|TRBV5-1
CASSLDGGFSNYGYTF
TGCGCCAGCAGCTTGGACGGCGGGTTTTCAAACTATGGCTACACCTTC
>once|TRBD1|TRBJ1-5|TRBV5-6
CASSFGTGTFQPQHF
TGTGCCAGCAGCTTCGGGACAGGGACATTTCAGCCCCAGCATTTT
>.|TRBD2|TRBJ2-2|TRBV19
CASSLGTSLSGELFF
TGTGCCAGTTCTTTGGGGACTAGCCTATCCGGGGAGCTGTTTTTT
>.|.|TRBJ2-5|TRBV20-1
CSASDWGGANTETQYF
TGCAGTGCTAGTGATTGGGGGGGGGCTAACACAGAGACCCAGTACTTC
>.|TRBD1|TRBJ1-5|TRBV28
CATSWDRANQPQHF
TGTGCCACCTCCTGGGACAGGGCCAATCAGCCCCAGCATTTT
>.|TRBD2|TRBJ2-5|TRBV5-1
CASSWEGMGQETQYF
TGCGCCAGCAGCTGGGAGGGGATGGGCCAAGAGACCCAGTACTTC
>.|.|TRBJ1-4|TRBV5-1
CASSFGTIWKLFF
TGCGCCAGCAGCTTTGGGACAATTTGGAAACTGTTTTTT
>.|.|TRBJ1-1|TRBV28
CASRRDTEAFF
TGTGCCAGCAGGCGGGACACTGAAGCTTTCTTT
>.|TRBD1|TRBJ1-6|TRBV24-1
CATSVSGDSPTEYSPLHF
TGTGCCACCAGTGTTTCAGGGGACAGCCCAACCGAATATTCACCCCTCCACTTT
>.|.|TRBJ2-2|TRBV11-2
CASRFQGSTGELFF
TGTGCCAGCAGGTTTCAGGGGAGCACCGGGGAGCTGTTTTTT
>.|TRBD1|TRBJ2-2|TRBV5-6
CASSLPGQGAGGELFF
TGTGCCAGCAGCTTGCCGGGACAGGGGGCCGGCGGGGAGCTGTTTTTT
>.|TRBD1|TRBJ1-4|TRBV7-9
CASSIGTGGNEKLFF
TGTGCCAGCAGCATTGGGACAGGGGGTAATGAAAAACTGTTTTTT
>.|TRBD2|TRBJ2-1|TRBV11-3
CASSLSGGDEQFF
TGTGCCAGCAGCTTATCGGGAGGTGATGAGCAGTTCTTC
>.|TRBD2|TRBJ2-5|TRBV7-2
CASSLLTSGRRETQYF
TGTGCCAGCAGCTTATTGACTAGCGGGAGGAGAGAGACCCAGTACTTC
>.|TRBD1|TRBJ1-2|TRBV2
CASSLRVGTGNGYTF
TGTGCCAGCAGTCTAAGGGTGGGGACAGGGAATGGCTACACCTTC
>once|TRBD1|TRBJ1-5|TRBV27
CASSSRQGGNQPQHF
TGTGCCAGCAGTTCCCGACAGGGGGGAAATCAGCCCCAGCATTTT
>once|TRBD1|TRBJ1-1|TRBV9
CASSVAGRQGSTEAFF
TGTGCCAGCAGCGTAGCCGGAAGACAGGGGTCCACTGAAGCTTTCTTT
>.|TRBD2|TRBJ2-1|TRBV27
CASSASGAQYNEQFF
TGTGCCAGCAGTGCAAGCGGGGCACAGTACAATGAGCAGTTCTTC
>.|TRBD2|TRBJ2-1|TRBV19
CASSNPGTSYLEQFF
TGTGCCAGTAGCAACCCCGGGACTAGCTATCTTGAGCAGTTCTTC
>.|.|TRBJ2-7|TRBV12-3/TRBV12-4
CASSLIGLGEQYF
TGTGCCAGCAGTTTAATTGGGCTGGGCGAGCAGTACTTC
>.|.|TRBJ2-1|TRBV9
CASSVGGLPYNEQFF
TGTGCCAGCAGCGTAGGAGGACTACCTTACAATGAGCAGTTCTTC
>.|TRBD1|TRBJ2-7|TRBV15
CATSRNRDSSYEQYF
TGTGCCACCAGTAGAAACCGGGACAGCTCCTACGAGCAGTACTTC
>.|TRBD1|TRBJ1-1|TRBV19
CASSMSEGADTEAFF
TGTGCCAGTAGTATGTCCGAGGGGGCTGACACTGAAGCTTTCTTT
>.|.|TRBJ1-1|TRBV6-5
CASSYRTVVVAEAFF
TGTGCCAGCAGTTACCGGACAGTGGTGGTGGCTGAAGCTTTCTTT
>.|TRBD1|TRBJ2-7|TRBV19
CASSSGTGRGREQYF
TGTGCCAGTAGTTCTGGGACAGGCCGCGGGCGCGAGCAGTACTTC
>few|.|TRBJ2-5|TRBV21-1
CASTPGGEGPKTQYF
TGTGCCAGCACCCCTGGAGGGGAGGGCCCTAAGACCCAGTACTTC
>.|.|TRBJ1-6|TRBV3-1/TRBV3-2
CASSLGQSNSPLHF
TGTGCCAGCAGCCTCGGACAGTCTAATTCACCCCTCCACTTT
>.|.|TRBJ1-2|TRBV6-5
CASSHRTPLGYGYTF
TGTGCCAGCAGCCACCGGACACCCCTAGGTTATGGCTACACCTTC
>once|TRBD1|TRBJ1-1|TRBV19
CASSIRTGMNTEAFF
TGTGCCAGTAGTATCAGGACAGGCATGAACACTGAAGCTTTCTTT
>.|TRBD2|TRBJ2-2|TRBV27
CASSFGTRNTGELFF
TGTGCCAGCAGTTTCGGGACTAGGAACACCGGGGAGCTGTTTTTT
>.|TRBD1|TRBJ1-2|TRBV7-8
CASSPGTEYYGYTF
TGTGCCAGCAGTCCCGGGACAGAATACTATGGCTACACCTTC
>.|TRBD1|TRBJ1-2|TRBV6-5
CASLGWDRGAYGYTF
TGTGCCAGCTTAGGATGGGACAGGGGCGCCTATGGCTACACCTTC